This TCR beta chain was sequenced for a study of blood T cell repertoires in COVID-19. TCRdb's table, derived via immunoSEQ multiplex PCR, lists solely in-frame clones and lacks some. Of fewer than 600,000 clones listed, 85% to 90% are singletons. This CDR3 is 14 amino acids long. CDR1 and CDR2 (germline): MGHRA, YSYEKL. The V and J ends lost 4 bases and 6 bases respectively, with 13 bases between them. The chain couples TRBV4-1 to TRBJ2-1, with D perhaps TRBD2 (6 bases). The sample consisted of peripheral blood. This TCR was sampled from a man between 18 and 29 years old with COVID-19, enrolled during active disease. CDR3 region: CASSPRTTTNEQFF. The CDR3 DNA sequence: TGCGCCAGCAGCCCCCGGACTACGACCAATGAGCAGTTCTTC.